This T cell receptor beta chain was found in a study of blood T cell repertoires in COVID-19. Whole-study context: Samples representing acute and convalescent COVID-19 were sourced from the United States, Italy and Spain. Sources were T cells, B-cell-depleted T cells, or PBMCs; the material itself was cDNA or gDNA.

Per the authors' pipeline: Quantification of nucleated cells was approximated via reference gene primer amplification. The repertoire was sequenced with immunoSEQ multiplex PCR; TCRdb's copy has only in-frame clones and lacks some. The V and J calls and clone size come from that table; D and trimming were worked out from the DNA. The sample includes roughly 50,000 clones, about nine tenths of them seen just once. CDR1 is SQVTM, CDR2 ANQGSEA, per germline. The length of the CDR3 is 13 residues. V dropped 7 bases and J dropped 8; count of bases not matched to a gene: 9. This clone appeared a single time.

The gene calls are TRBV29-1 and TRBJ1-2; the match to TRBD1 covers 11 bases. The sample was peripheral blood. The sequence was collected from a man between 65 and 85 years old with acute or convalescent COVID-19. The CDR3 DNA reads TGCAGCGCTAGGACAGGGGGCGTGGAAGGCTACACCTTC. Its protein is CSARTGGVEGYTF.